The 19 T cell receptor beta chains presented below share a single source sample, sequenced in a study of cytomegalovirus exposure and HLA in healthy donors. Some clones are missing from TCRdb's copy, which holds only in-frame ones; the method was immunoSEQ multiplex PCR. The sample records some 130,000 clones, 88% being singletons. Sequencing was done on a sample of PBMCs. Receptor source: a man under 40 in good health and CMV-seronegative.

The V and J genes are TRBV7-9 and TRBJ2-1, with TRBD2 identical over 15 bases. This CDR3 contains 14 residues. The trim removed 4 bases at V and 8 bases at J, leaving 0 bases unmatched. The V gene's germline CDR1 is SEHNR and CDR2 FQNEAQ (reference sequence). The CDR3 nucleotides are TGTGCCAGCAGCTGGACTAGCGGGAGGGATGAGCAGTTCTTC. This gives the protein CASSWTSGRDEQFF.

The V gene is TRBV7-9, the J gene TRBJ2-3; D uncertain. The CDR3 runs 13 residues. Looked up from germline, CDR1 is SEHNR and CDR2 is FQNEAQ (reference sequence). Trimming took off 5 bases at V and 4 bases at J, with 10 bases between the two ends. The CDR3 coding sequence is TGTGCCAGCAGCCTACAGCTGTCAGATACGCAGTATTTT. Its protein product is CASSLQLSDTQYF.

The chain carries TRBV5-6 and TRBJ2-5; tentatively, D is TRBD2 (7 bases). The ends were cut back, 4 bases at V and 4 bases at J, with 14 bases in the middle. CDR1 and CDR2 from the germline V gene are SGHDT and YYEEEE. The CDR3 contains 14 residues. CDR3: CASSGAGAGETQYF. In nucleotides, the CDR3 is TGTGCCAGCAGCGGGGCGGGGGCCGGAGAGACCCAGTACTTC.

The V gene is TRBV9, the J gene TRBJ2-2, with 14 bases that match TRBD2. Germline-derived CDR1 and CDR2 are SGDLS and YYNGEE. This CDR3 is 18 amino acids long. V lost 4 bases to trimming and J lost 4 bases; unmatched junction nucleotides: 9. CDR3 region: CASSSGTSGSLSTGELFF. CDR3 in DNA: TGTGCCAGCAGCTCAGGGACTAGCGGGAGTTTGTCCACCGGGGAGCTGTTTTTT.

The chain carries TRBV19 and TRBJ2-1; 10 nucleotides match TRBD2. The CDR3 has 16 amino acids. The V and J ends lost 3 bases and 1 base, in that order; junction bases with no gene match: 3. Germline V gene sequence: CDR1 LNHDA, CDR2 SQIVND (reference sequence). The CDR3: CASSMRTSGSYNEQFF. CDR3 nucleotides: TGTGCCAGTAGTATGAGGACTAGCGGATCCTACAATGAGCAGTTCTTC.

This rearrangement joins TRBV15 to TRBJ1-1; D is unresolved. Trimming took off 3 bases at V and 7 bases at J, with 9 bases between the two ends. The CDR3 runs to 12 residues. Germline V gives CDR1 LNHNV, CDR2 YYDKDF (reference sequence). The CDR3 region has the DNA TGTGCCACCAGCAGGGCAGTCAATGAAGCTTTCTTT. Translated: CATSRAVNEAFF.

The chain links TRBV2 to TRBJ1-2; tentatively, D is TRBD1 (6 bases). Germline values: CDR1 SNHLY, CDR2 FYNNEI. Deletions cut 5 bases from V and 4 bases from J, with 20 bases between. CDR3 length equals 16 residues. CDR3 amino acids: CASSTTSRAQGYGYTF. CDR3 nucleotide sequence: TGTGCCAGCAGTACAACCTCCAGGGCACAGGGCTATGGCTACACCTTC.

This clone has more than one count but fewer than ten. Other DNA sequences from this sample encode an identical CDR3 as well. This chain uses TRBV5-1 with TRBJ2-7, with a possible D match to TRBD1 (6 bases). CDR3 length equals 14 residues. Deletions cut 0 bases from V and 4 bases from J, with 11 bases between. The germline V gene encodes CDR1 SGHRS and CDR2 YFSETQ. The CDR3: CASSLEGVVYEQYF. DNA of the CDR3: TGCGCCAGCAGCTTGGAGGGGGTGGTATACGAGCAGTACTTC.

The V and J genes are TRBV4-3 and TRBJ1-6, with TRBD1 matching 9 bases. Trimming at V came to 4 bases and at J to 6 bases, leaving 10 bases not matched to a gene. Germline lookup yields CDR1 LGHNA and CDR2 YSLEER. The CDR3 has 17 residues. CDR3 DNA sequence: TGCGCCAGCAGCCTTGCGCAACAGGGGGCTAGTAATTCACCCCTCCACTTT. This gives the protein CASSLAQQGASNSPLHF.

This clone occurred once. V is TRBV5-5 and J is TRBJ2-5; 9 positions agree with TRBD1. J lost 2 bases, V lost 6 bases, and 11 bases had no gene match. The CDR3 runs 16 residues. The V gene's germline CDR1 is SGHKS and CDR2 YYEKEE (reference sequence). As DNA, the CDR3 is TGTGCCAGCATACCGAGGCCGGGACAGGGTCAAGAGACCCAGTACTTC. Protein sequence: CASIPRPGQGQETQYF. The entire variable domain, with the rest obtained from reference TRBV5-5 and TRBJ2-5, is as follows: DAGVTQSPTHLIKTRGQQVTLRCSPISGHKSVSWYQQVLGQGPQFIFQYYEKEERGRGNFPDRFSARQFPNYSSELNVNALLLGDSALYLCASIPRPGQGQETQYFGPGTRLLVL.

The CDR3 DNA reads TGCGCCAGCAGGTTTGGCGGGAGCACAGATACGCAGTATTTT. Translated: CASRFGGSTDTQYF. The chain employs TRBV5-1 and TRBJ2-3; D is possibly TRBD2 (5 bases). V was pared by 5 bases and J by 0 bases, with 10 bases between. This CDR3 contains 14 residues. Germline V gene data show CDR1 as SGHRS and CDR2 as YFSETQ.

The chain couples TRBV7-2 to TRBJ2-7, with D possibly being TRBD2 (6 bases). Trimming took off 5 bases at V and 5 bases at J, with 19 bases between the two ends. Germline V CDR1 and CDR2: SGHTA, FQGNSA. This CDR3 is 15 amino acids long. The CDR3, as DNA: TGTGCCAGCAGCACCCGGGACTCCTCGATGGACGAGCAGTACTTC. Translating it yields CASSTRDSSMDEQYF.

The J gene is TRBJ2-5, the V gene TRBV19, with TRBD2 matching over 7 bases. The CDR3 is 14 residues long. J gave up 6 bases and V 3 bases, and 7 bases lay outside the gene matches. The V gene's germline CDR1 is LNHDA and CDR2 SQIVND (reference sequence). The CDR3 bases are TGTGCCAGTAGTATCGGCGGGAGCAGGCAGACCCAGTACTTC. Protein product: CASSIGGSRQTQYF.

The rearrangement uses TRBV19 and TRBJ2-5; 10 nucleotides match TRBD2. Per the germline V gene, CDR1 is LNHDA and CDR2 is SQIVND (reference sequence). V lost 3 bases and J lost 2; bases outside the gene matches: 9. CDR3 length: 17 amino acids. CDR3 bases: TGTGCCAGTAGTATTAATCCTGGACTAGCGGCGCAAGAGACCCAGTACTTC. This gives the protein CASSINPGLAAQETQYF.

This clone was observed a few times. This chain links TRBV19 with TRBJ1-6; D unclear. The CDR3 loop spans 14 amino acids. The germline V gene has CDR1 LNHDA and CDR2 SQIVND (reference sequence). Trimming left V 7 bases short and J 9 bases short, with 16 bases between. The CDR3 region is CASTERELGSPLHF. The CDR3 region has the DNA TGTGCCAGTACTGAGAGGGAGCTCGGTTCACCCCTCCACTTT.

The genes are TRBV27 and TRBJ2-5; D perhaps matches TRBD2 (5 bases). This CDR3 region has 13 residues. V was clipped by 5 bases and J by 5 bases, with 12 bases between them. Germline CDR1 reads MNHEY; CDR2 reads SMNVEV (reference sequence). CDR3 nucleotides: TGTGCCAGCAGTCGCAGGAGGTTCGAGACCCAGTACTTC. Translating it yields CASSRRRFETQYF.

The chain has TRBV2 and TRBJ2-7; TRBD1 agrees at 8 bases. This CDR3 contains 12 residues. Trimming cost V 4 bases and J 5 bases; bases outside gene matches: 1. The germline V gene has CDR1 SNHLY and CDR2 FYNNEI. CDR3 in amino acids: CASSGQGNEQYF. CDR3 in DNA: TGTGCCAGCAGTGGACAGGGGAACGAGCAGTACTTC.

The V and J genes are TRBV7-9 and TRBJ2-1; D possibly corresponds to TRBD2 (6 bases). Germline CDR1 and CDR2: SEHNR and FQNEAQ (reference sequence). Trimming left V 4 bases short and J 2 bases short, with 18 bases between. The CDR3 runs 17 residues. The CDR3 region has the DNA TGTGCCAGCAGCTCCTTAAAGGGGCGGGGTGCCTACAATGAGCAGTTCTTC. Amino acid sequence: CASSSLKGRGAYNEQFF.

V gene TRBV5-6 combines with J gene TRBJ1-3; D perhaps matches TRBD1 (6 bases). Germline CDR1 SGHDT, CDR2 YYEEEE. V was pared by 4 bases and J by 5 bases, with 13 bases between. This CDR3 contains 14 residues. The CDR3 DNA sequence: TGTGCCAGCAGCCAAATCGGGGACAGAAACACCATATATTTT. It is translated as CASSQIGDRNTIYF.